This T cell receptor beta chain was captured by sequencing in a study of T cell changes during pregnancy in multiple sclerosis. Only in-frame clones appear in the TCRdb table, and some are missing; sequencing was by immunoSEQ multiplex PCR. Of around 92,000 clones in the sample, 90% to 95% are singletons; the top ten hold 2% to 2.5%. Germline assignment: CDR1 MDHEN and CDR2 SYDVKM. V was shortened by 5 bases and J by 10 bases, with 15 bases between the two germline ends. The CDR3 consists of 12 residues. Sample: peripheral blood, taken in the third trimester of pregnancy. The chain has TRBV28 and TRBJ2-7, with D possibly being TRBD2 (6 bases). The clonotype comes from a female donor with multiple sclerosis, enrolled in a pregnancy study. The CDR3: CASSPLVGGQYF. CDR3 in DNA: TGTGCCAGCAGTCCCCTGGTCGGGGGTCAGTACTTC.